Following are 2 T cell receptor beta chains from one sample sequenced in a study of blood T cell repertoires in COVID-19. TCRdb's copy holds only in-frame clones and misses some; the assay was immunoSEQ multiplex PCR. The table records about 150,000 clones, just over 90% of them present only once. Sequencing input: peripheral blood. These receptors were obtained from a man between 18 and 35 years old with COVID-19, enrolled during active disease.

This sequence joins TRBV6-5 and TRBJ2-1, with 9 bases aligning to TRBD2. V was clipped by 6 bases and J by 0 bases; unmatched bases: 3. The CDR3 is 15 residues long. CDR1 MNHEY and CDR2 SVGAGI come from the germline V gene. In DNA, the CDR3 is TGTGCCAGCAGGAGGACTAGCGCCTCCTACAATGAGCAGTTCTTC. Residues: CASRRTSASYNEQFF.

The chain uses TRBV30 and TRBJ1-1; D may be TRBD1 (6 bases). Trimming left V 5 bases short and J 0 bases short, with 7 bases between. Germline CDR1 GTSNPN, CDR2 SVGIG (reference sequence). The CDR3 is 12 amino acids. The CDR3 reads CAWGQMNTEAFF. The CDR3 region has the DNA TGTGCCTGGGGACAGATGAACACTGAAGCTTTCTTT.